These T cell receptor beta chains were read from a single sample in a study of blood T cell repertoires in COVID-19. Clones were read by immunoSEQ multiplex PCR, and TCRdb kept only the in-frame ones, dropping some. The sample consists of around 310,000 clones, about nine tenths of them appearing once. Sequenced input: PBMCs or T cells enriched from blood (not recorded which). All receptors come from a woman under 40 who had recovered from COVID-19. Each CDR3 is given with its conserved first and last residue. D genes are given only for firm matches. Size is stated for part of the rows, as once, few or many counts, or as a class when the clone is expanded.

cdr3_length clone_size j_call v_call d_call cdr3_aa cdr3_nt
15 NA TRBJ1-1 TRBV6-1 TRBD1 CASSERTGSGTEAFF TGTGCCAGCAGTGAAAGGACAGGGTCGGGAACTGAAGCTTTCTTT
14 NA TRBJ1-5 TRBV28 NA CASGGDWNNQPQHF TGTGCCAGCGGGGGGGATTGGAACAATCAGCCCCAGCATTTT
15 NA TRBJ1-1 TRBV19 NA CASSIGAGKIAEAFF TGTGCCAGTAGTATCGGAGCGGGTAAGATCGCTGAAGCTTTCTTT
16 NA TRBJ1-5 TRBV19 TRBD1 CASKDRGTYSNQPQHF TGTGCCAGTAAGGACAGGGGCACGTATAGCAATCAGCCCCAGCATTTT
15 NA TRBJ2-5 TRBV29-1 NA CSVEWRTRIQETQYF TGCAGCGTTGAATGGAGGACTCGGATCCAAGAGACCCAGTACTTC
13 NA TRBJ1-2 TRBV18 NA CASSPGGDYGYTF TGTGCCAGCTCACCCGGGGGTGACTATGGCTACACCTTC
14 NA TRBJ2-1 TRBV18 TRBD1 CASSQGQGANEQFF TGTGCCAGCTCACAAGGACAGGGGGCAAATGAGCAGTTCTTC
15 NA TRBJ2-6 TRBV4-2 NA CASSRDHSGANVLTF TGTGCCAGCAGCCGAGACCACTCTGGGGCCAACGTCCTGACTTTC
16 once TRBJ2-7 TRBV3-1/TRBV3-2 TRBD1 CASSQRPRQGAYEQYF TGTGCCAGCAGCCAACGTCCTAGACAGGGGGCCTACGAGCAGTACTTC
14 few TRBJ2-3 TRBV10-3 TRBD2 CAISLTSGTDTQYF TGTGCCATCAGTTTGACTAGCGGTACAGATACGCAGTATTTT
16 NA TRBJ1-5 TRBV4-1 TRBD1 CASSQDPGQGSQPQHF TGCGCCAGCAGCCAAGATCCGGGACAGGGTAGTCAGCCCCAGCATTTT
12 NA TRBJ2-5 TRBV28 NA CASSPDYGTQYF TGTGCCAGCAGTCCCGACTATGGGACCCAGTACTTC
16 NA TRBJ2-4 TRBV19 NA CASSMRQILAKNIQYF TGTGCCAGTAGTATGAGACAGATACTAGCCAAAAACATTCAGTACTTC
15 NA TRBJ2-7 TRBV7-2 TRBD2 CASSLVGLAGYEQYF TGTGCCAGCAGCTTAGTGGGTCTAGCGGGCTACGAGCAGTACTTC
20 NA TRBJ2-2 TRBV20-1 TRBD2 CSASSWASGMRGLDTGELFF TGCAGTGCTAGTTCGTGGGCTAGCGGGATGAGGGGTTTGGACACCGGGGAGCTGTTTTTT
13 NA TRBJ2-5 TRBV7-9 NA CASSQIPGETQYF TGTGCCAGCAGCCAGATCCCCGGGGAGACCCAGTACTTC
14 NA TRBJ1-6 TRBV10-3 TRBD1 CAISWDRENSPLHF TGTGCCATCAGTTGGGACAGGGAAAATTCACCCCTCCACTTT
11 NA TRBJ2-5 TRBV28 NA CASSSRETQYF TGTGCCAGCAGTTCCCGAGAGACCCAGTACTTC
16 NA TRBJ1-4 TRBV6-5 TRBD1 CASSSGGTAHLEKLFF TGTGCCAGCAGTTCCGGTGGGACAGCTCACCTGGAAAAACTGTTTTTT
15 few TRBJ2-1 TRBV5-4 NA CASTEGQSSYNEQFF TGTGCCAGCACTGAGGGCCAGAGCTCCTACAATGAGCAGTTCTTC
13 NA TRBJ1-1 TRBV7-2 NA CASSLVVGRGAFF TGTGCCAGCAGCTTAGTAGTAGGGCGGGGAGCTTTCTTT
15 NA TRBJ1-1 TRBV2 NA CASSEDVAGHTEAFF TGTGCCAGCAGTGAAGACGTCGCGGGACACACTGAAGCTTTCTTT
14 NA TRBJ2-3 TRBV5-1 TRBD1 CASSLGQGMDTQYF TGCGCCAGCAGCCTGGGACAGGGGATGGATACGCAGTATTTT
15 NA TRBJ2-3 TRBV5-1 TRBD2 CASSPRTSGTDTQYF TGCGCCAGCAGCCCGAGGACTAGCGGCACAGATACGCAGTATTTT
15 NA TRBJ2-5 TRBV6-5 NA CASSFGWELGETQYF TGTGCCAGCAGTTTCGGCTGGGAGCTAGGGGAGACCCAGTACTTC
15 NA TRBJ2-3 TRBV3-1/TRBV3-2 TRBD1 CASSQYRGEGDTQYF TGTGCCAGCAGCCAATACAGGGGTGAGGGAGATACGCAGTATTTT
18 NA TRBJ2-2 TRBV9 TRBD2 CASSQAASGVHNTGELFF TGTGCCAGCAGCCAAGCGGCTAGCGGGGTACATAACACCGGGGAGCTGTTTTTT
12 NA TRBJ2-7 TRBV11-2 NA CASSSNFYEQYF TGTGCCAGCAGCTCCAACTTCTACGAGCAGTACTTC
14 once TRBJ1-2 TRBV19 NA CASRRAGDNYGYTF TGTGCCAGTCGCCGAGCAGGGGATAACTATGGCTACACCTTC
13 few TRBJ1-1 TRBV28 NA CASIPGGGSEAFF TGTGCCAGCATCCCCGGGGGGGGGTCTGAAGCTTTCTTT
15 once TRBJ2-3 TRBV6-2/TRBV6-3 TRBD2 CASSSWTSSTDTQYF TGTGCCAGCAGTTCGTGGACTAGTTCGACAGATACGCAGTATTTT
13 NA TRBJ2-7 TRBV2 NA CANRRAETYEQYF TGTGCCAACCGTCGTGCGGAGACCTACGAGCAGTACTTC
13 NA TRBJ1-2 TRBV6-5 NA CASSRTVDYGYTF TGTGCCAGCAGTCGGACAGTGGACTATGGCTACACCTTC
15 NA TRBJ1-5 TRBV4-3 TRBD1 CASSWGQGIDQPQHF TGCGCCAGCAGTTGGGGACAGGGCATTGATCAGCCCCAGCATTTT
16 NA TRBJ1-2 TRBV4-3 NA CASSQVLQGWSYGYTF TGCGCCAGCAGCCAAGTTTTACAGGGTTGGAGCTATGGCTACACCTTC
16 NA TRBJ2-5 TRBV14 TRBD2 CASSPQGASGSETQYF TGTGCCAGCAGCCCCCAAGGGGCTAGCGGGAGCGAGACCCAGTACTTC
14 NA TRBJ2-2 TRBV4-2 NA CASSQVGGSGELFF TGTGCCAGCAGCCAAGTAGGGGGATCCGGGGAGCTGTTTTTT
12 few TRBJ1-2 TRBV12-3/TRBV12-4 TRBD1 CASSNTGDGYTF TGTGCCAGCAGTAATACAGGGGATGGCTACACCTTC
13 NA TRBJ2-5 TRBV6-5 NA CASSRGPVETQYF TGTGCCAGCAGTCGGGGTCCGGTGGAGACCCAGTACTTC
11 NA TRBJ2-1 TRBV2 NA CASNVGLEQFF TGTGCCAGCAACGTGGGGCTTGAGCAGTTCTTC
16 few TRBJ1-6 TRBV6-1 TRBD1 CASSAPGGFTNSPLHF TGTGCCAGCAGTGCTCCAGGGGGATTTACTAATTCACCCCTCCACTTT
16 NA TRBJ2-3 TRBV5-8 TRBD1 CASSILGQSSTDTQYF TGTGCCAGCAGCATTCTGGGACAGTCCAGCACAGATACGCAGTATTTT